This TCR beta chain is from a study of graft-versus-host responses after intestinal transplantation. Study overall: Multivisceral, liver-intestinal, or isolated intestinal grafts were transplanted into recipients. Following induction with anti-thymocyte globulin, all recipients were given tacrolimus and steroids for approximately 3 years. Regarding the study as a whole: Individuals who had graft-donor T cell macrochimerism had allografts that showed high graft-versus-host to host-versus-graft clonal ratios.

Comment on this clone: Its specificity is unknown.

TCRdb keeps only in-frame clones here, not all; method: immunoSEQ multiplex PCR. The repertoire holds about 92,000 clones, with around 83% as singletons. The V gene lost 2 bases and the J gene lost 4 bases, with 9 bases spanning the gap. Per the germline V gene, CDR1 is MDHEN and CDR2 is SYDVKM. The CDR3 contains 14 residues. The gene calls are TRBV28 and TRBJ2-1; the D gene is possibly TRBD2 (5 bases). The specimen was unstimulated CD8+ T cells sorted from spleen or lymph node cells, collected before intestinal transplant. The sequence derives from a human donor who received an intestinal transplant. The chain's CDR3 is CASSLLRAYNEQFF. In nucleotides, the CDR3 is TGTGCCAGCAGTTTACTGCGGGCATACAATGAGCAGTTCTTC.